The 12 T cell receptor beta chains below all came from one sample that was sequenced in a study of identical twins. TCRdb re-analysed the 5' RACE reads in MiXCR, keeping a single row per CDR3 protein. This sample has approximately 1.8 million distinct CDR3 sequences, with around 29% found just once. The sample consisted of cord blood. These TCRs come from a newborn girl in good health.

The V gene is TRBV4-1, the J gene TRBJ2-3, with 12 bases that match TRBD2. This CDR3 has 16 amino acids. The ends lost 3 bases at V and 0 bases at J; junction bases unmatched: 1. Germline V lookup: CDR1 MGHRA, CDR2 YSYEKL. In DNA form, the CDR3 reads TGCGCCAGCAGCCATCTAGCGGGGGGGAGCACAGATACGCAGTATTTT. This encodes CASSHLAGGSTDTQYF.

This clonotype has only a few counts. The J gene is TRBJ2-3, the V gene TRBV25-1; 8 nucleotides match TRBD1. The CDR3 sequence is 17 residues long. V dropped 2 bases and J dropped 2; count of bases not matched to a gene: 9. CDR1 and CDR2 (germline): MGHDK, SYGVNS. The CDR3 bases are TGTGCCAGCAGTGAACTCGGACAGGGTGGGGTCACAGATACGCAGTATTTT. Protein product: CASSELGQGGVTDTQYF.

Only a few counts were recorded for this clonotype. The chain employs TRBV6-1 and TRBJ2-1; the match to TRBD1 covers 12 bases. Germline-derived CDR1 and CDR2 are MNHNS and SASEGT. V lost 6 bases, J lost 1 base, and 16 bases stayed unmatched. The CDR3 sequence is 20 residues long. DNA for the CDR3: TGTGCCAGCAGCCCAACCCGGGACAGGGGGCTATTGTGGTCCTACAATGAGCAGTTCTTC. Residues: CASSPTRDRGLLWSYNEQFF.

As regards this clonotype: A read error may explain this, as a much larger clone is one base away. The rearrangement uses TRBV7-9 and TRBJ2-1; 12 bases match TRBD2. In germline, CDR1 is SEHNR, CDR2 FQNEAQ (reference sequence). CDR3 length: 15 amino acids. The trim removed 5 bases at V and 13 bases at J, leaving 12 bases unmatched. This CDR3 is CASSHTSGRRKTQFF. DNA of the CDR3: TGTGCCAGCAGCCACACTAGCGGGAGGCGAAAGACCCAGTTCTTC.

This clonotype was seen a few times. The chain is built from TRBV7-2 and TRBJ2-1; no clear D gene. The germline gives CDR1 SGHTA, CDR2 FQGNSA. Trimming pared 4 bases from V and 5 bases from J, leaving 9 bases between. The CDR3 contains 13 residues. The CDR3 spells CASSSSVHNEQFF. Written as DNA, the CDR3 is TGTGCCAGCAGCTCCAGCGTCCACAATGAGCAGTTCTTC.

This chain joins TRBV2 and TRBJ2-2; TRBD2 matches 13 bases. With 6 bases clipped from V and 0 bases from J, the junction kept 4 bases outside the gene matches. This CDR3 is 17 amino acids long. CDR1 is SNHLY and CDR2 is FYNNEI in the germline V gene. For the CDR3, the DNA is TGTGCCAGCAGAAGACTAGCGGGGGGACCGAACACCGGGGAGCTGTTTTTT. Amino acids: CASRRLAGGPNTGELFF.

There are a few counts of this clonotype. A single base separates this from a much larger clone, so it may be a read error. The chain has TRBV6-6 and TRBJ1-1; no reliable D call. Germline V CDR1 and CDR2: MNHNY, SVGAGI (reference sequence). V was pared by 2 bases and J by 5 bases, with 6 bases between. The CDR3 spans 12 residues. CDR3 amino acids: CASSYRETEAFF. CDR3 DNA: TGTGCCAGCAGTTACAGGGAGACTGAAGCTTTCTTT.

The chain carries TRBV19 and TRBJ1-6; no clear D gene. The ends were cut back, 3 bases at V and 9 bases at J, with 9 bases in the middle. Germline V gene sequence: CDR1 LNHDA, CDR2 SQIVND (reference sequence). The CDR3 loop spans 13 amino acids. CDR3 DNA: TGTGCCAGTAGTATTAAAGGAATTTCACCCCTCCACTTT. Amino acids: CASSIKGISPLHF.

Details on this clonotype: This CDR3 is missing its conserved last phenylalanine or tryptophan, likely due to a read error. The rearrangement uses TRBV28 and TRBJ2-5; TRBD2 aligns across 10 bases. Germline V CDR1 and CDR2: MDHEN, SYDVKM. The V and J ends lost 5 bases and 11 bases, in that order; junction bases with no gene match: 11. This CDR3 has 14 amino acids. In DNA, the CDR3 is TGTGCCAGCAGTCTAGCGGGAGTGGGTGGGGAGCAGTACTGC. Encoded protein: CASSLAGVGGEQYC.

V is TRBV12-3 or TRBV12-4 and J is TRBJ2-7; a weak D match, TRBD2 (6 bases). The CDR3 is made up of 14 amino acids. Trimming shortened V by 6 bases and J by 0 bases, and 12 bases separated the two germline ends. In DNA form, the CDR3 reads TGTGCCAGCAGACTGACTAGAAACTCCTACGAGCAGTACTTC. It specifies CASRLTRNSYEQYF.

Only a few counts were recorded for this clonotype. The chain links TRBV4-1 to TRBJ2-2, with TRBD2 identical over 9 bases. Germline V lookup: CDR1 MGHRA, CDR2 YSYEKL. The trim removed 1 base at V and 2 bases at J, leaving 8 bases unmatched. CDR3 length: 18 residues. In nucleotides, the CDR3 is TGCGCCAGCAGCCAAGTTCGGGCTAGCGGGGTAAACACCGGGGAGCTGTTTTTT. Amino acids: CASSQVRASGVNTGELFF.

This clonotype was seen a handful of times. The V and J genes are TRBV4-2 and TRBJ2-1, with D possibly matching TRBD2 (6 bases). V lost 0 bases to trimming and J lost 4 bases, with 22 bases between them. The germline gives CDR1 LGHNA, CDR2 YNFKEQ. This CDR3 contains 19 residues. DNA for the CDR3: TGTGCCAGCAGCCAAGATCCCTCGTCCCGGGACTGGATTTACAATGAGCAGTTCTTC. The encoded protein is CASSQDPSSRDWIYNEQFF.